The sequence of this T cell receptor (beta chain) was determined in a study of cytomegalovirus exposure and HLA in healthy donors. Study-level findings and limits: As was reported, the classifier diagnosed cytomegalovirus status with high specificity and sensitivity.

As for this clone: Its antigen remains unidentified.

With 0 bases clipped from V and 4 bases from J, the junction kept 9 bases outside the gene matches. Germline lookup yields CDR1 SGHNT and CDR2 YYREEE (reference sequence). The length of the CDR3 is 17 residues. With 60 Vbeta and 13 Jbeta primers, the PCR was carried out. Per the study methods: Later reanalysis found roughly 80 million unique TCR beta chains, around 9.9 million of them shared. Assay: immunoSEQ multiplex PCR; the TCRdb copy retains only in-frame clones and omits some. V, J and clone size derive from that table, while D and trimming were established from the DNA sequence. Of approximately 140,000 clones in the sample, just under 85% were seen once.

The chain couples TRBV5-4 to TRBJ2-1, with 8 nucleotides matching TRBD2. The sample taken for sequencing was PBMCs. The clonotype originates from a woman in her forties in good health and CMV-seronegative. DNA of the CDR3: TGTGCCAGCAGCTTGGGTTTAGGGACTAGGGGGTACAATGAGCAGTTCTTC. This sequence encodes CASSLGLGTRGYNEQFF.